This T cell receptor (beta chain) emerged from a study of CD8 T cells in Susac syndrome. An amount of RNA that ranged from roughly 0.5 to 1 ug was reverse transcribed with random hexamers. Amplification of TCR beta CDR3 across 54 Vbeta and 13 Jbeta was performed with immunoSEQ multiplex PCR. TCRdb re-called the immunoSEQ multiplex PCR reads through MiXCR, storing one row per CDR3 protein. The data show hundreds of thousands of distinct CDR3 sequences, with just under 95% seen just once and approximately 0.082% held by the top ten. Sequencing targeted TCR beta in blood CD8+ and CD4+ T cells. The germline CDR1 and CDR2 sequences are LGHDT and YNNKEL (reference sequence). The CDR3 length is 14 residues. V shed 2 bases and J shed 5 bases, with 9 bases lying between them.

This chain uses TRBV3-1 with TRBJ1-4; D is undetermined. The sequencing sample was made of CD4+ T cells from PBMCs. The source of this sequence is a human donor with multiple sclerosis. The CDR3 protein is CASSQRTSNEKLFF. CDR3 DNA sequence: TGTGCCAGCAGCCAACGGACTTCGAATGAAAAACTGTTTTTT.